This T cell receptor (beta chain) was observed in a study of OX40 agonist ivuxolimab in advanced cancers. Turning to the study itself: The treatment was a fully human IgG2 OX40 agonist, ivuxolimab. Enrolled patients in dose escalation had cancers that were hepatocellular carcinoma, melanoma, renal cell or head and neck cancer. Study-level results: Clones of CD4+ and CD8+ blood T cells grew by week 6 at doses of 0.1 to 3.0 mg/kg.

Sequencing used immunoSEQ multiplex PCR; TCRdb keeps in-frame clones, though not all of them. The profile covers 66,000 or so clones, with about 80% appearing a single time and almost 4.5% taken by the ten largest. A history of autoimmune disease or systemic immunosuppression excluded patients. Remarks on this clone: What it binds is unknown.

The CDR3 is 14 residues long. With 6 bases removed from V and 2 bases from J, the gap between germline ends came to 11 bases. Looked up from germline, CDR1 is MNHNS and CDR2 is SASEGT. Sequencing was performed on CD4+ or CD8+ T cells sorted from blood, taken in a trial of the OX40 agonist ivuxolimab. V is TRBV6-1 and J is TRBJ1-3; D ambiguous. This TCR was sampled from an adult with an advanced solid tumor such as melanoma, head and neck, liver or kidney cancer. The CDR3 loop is CASRYGETGNTIYF. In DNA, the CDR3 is TGTGCCAGCAGGTACGGGGAGACTGGAAACACCATATATTTT.